This is a list of T cell receptor beta chains from one sample in a study of tumor-infiltrating lymphocytes in primary liver carcinoma. TCRdb processed the multiplex PCR reads anew with MiXCR; each CDR3 protein has one entry. The sample lists more than 70,000 distinct CDR3 sequences; roughly 72% were seen once. The sample taken for sequencing was liver tumor tissue from sampling region 1. These receptors all stem from a man aged 40-49 years with primary liver carcinoma and hepatitis B virus infection. CDR3s include the opening cysteine and the closing phenylalanine or tryptophan. The D gene is left open where the match is weak. Not every row has a clone size; where given, it reads once, few, many or a size class.

j_call,d_call,v_call,clone_size,cdr3_aa,cdr3_nt
TRBJ2-3,TRBD2,TRBV2,NA,CASTAGEGTDTQNF,TGTGCCAGCACAGCGGGAGAAGGCACAGATACGCAGAATTTT
TRBJ2-5,TRBD1,TRBV5-4,once,CAISLEPGQGYQETQYF,TGTGCAATCAGCTTGGAACCGGGACAGGGGTACCAAGAGACCCAGTACTTC
TRBJ2-1,NA,TRBV29-1,NA,CSMGHPSSSYNQQFF,TGCAGCATGGGGCATCCTTCCAGCTCCTACAATCAGCAGTTCTTC
TRBJ1-3,NA,TRBV30,NA,CAWKSMTGNSGNTIYF,TGTGCCTGGAAATCTATGACAGGCAACTCTGGAAACACCATATATTTT
TRBJ2-7,NA,TRBV12-3/TRBV12-4,NA,CAGSPHYEQYF,TGTGCCGGCAGTCCTCACTACGAGCAATACTTC
TRBJ1-4,NA,TRBV6-5,NA,CASSYYWNSALNEKLFF,TGTGCCAGCAGTTACTACTGGAATTCGGCGCTTAATGAAAAACTGTTTTTT
TRBJ2-3,NA,TRBV7-9,many,CASSPGADTQYF,TGTGCCAGCAGCCCAGGGGCAGATACGCAGTATTTT
TRBJ2-3,TRBD2,TRBV5-5,NA,CASSISGRAGAGTQYF,TGTGCCAGCAGCATTAGCGGGAGGGCTGGCGCAGGTACGCAGTATTTT
TRBJ2-3,NA,TRBV28,NA,CASSSSEGGQYF,TGTGCCAGCAGTTCCAGCGAAGGGGGGCAGTATTTT
TRBJ2-1,TRBD2,TRBV20-1,NA,CSVPGGGPGDEQFF,TGCAGTGTCCCGGGAGGAGGGCCCGGGGATGAGCAGTTCTTC
TRBJ2-7,NA,TRBV6-1,NA,CATQNGSFYEQYF,TGTGCCACCCAGAACGGGAGCTTCTACGAGCAGTACTTC
TRBJ2-1,TRBD2,TRBV11-1,NA,CASSPQLAGGHNEQFF,TGTGCCAGCAGCCCACAACTAGCGGGAGGGCACAATGAGCAGTTCTTC
TRBJ2-3,TRBD2,TRBV6-2/TRBV6-3,NA,CASSYFPLLAGGTIDKQYF,TGTGCCAGCAGTTACTTCCCCTTACTCGCGGGAGGCACGATAGATAAGCAGTATTTT